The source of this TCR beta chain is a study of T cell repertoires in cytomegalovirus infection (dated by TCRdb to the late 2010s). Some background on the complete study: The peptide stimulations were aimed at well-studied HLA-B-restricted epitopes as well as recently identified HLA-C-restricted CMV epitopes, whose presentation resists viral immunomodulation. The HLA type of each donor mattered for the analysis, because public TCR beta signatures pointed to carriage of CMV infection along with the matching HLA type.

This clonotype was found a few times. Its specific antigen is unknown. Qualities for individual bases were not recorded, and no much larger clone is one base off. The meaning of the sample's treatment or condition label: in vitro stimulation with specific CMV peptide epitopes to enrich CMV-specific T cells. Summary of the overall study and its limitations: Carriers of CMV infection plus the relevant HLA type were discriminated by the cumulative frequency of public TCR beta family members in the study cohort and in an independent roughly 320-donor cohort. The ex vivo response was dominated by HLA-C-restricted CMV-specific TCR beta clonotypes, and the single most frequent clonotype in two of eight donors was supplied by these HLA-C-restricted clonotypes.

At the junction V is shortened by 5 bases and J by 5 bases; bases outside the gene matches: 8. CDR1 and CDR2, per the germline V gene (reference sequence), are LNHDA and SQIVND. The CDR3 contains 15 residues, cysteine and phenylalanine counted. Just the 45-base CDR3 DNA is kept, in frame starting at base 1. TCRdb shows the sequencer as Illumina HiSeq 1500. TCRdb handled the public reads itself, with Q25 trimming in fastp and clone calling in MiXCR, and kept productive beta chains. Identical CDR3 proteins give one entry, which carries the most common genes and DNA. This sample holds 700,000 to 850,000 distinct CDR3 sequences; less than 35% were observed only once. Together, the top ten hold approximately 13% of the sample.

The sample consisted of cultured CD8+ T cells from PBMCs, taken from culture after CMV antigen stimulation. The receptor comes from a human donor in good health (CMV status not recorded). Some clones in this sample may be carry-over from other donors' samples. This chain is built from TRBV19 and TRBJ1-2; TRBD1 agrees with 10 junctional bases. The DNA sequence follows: TGTGCCAGTAGTCTGAGTCCGGGACAGGGGTATGGCTACACCTTC. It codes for CASSLSPGQGYGYTF.